The 15 T cell receptor beta chains below all came from one sample that was sequenced in a study of blood T cells in healthy people across ages. Sample-barcoded 5' priming and a J-beta primer mix drove a second PCR of about 6 to 12 cycles. MiXCR, applied by TCRdb to the 5' RACE reads, yields one record per CDR3 protein. Of 1.5 million to 1.9 million distinct CDR3 sequences detected, around 40% appear once; the ten largest clones hold 4%. Source material: blood. All receptors come from a young woman in good health.

V gene TRBV21-1 combines with J gene TRBJ2-3; TRBD2, the D gene given by the table, was not confirmed from the DNA. TRBV21-1 is given as a pseudogene. CDR3 length equals 14 residues. The CDR3 sequence: CATKDRALLNTQYF. CDR3 bases: TGTGCCACCAAAGACAGGGCCCTCCTCAATACGCAGTATTTT.

This clonotype was detected only a few times. This rearrangement joins TRBV7-8 to TRBJ1-4; D call uncertain. V was shortened by 2 bases and J by 5 bases, with 9 bases between the two germline ends. The CDR3 length is 14 residues. Germline V gene lookup returns CDR1 SGHVS and CDR2 FQNEAQ. CDR3 sequence (DNA): TGTGCCAGCAGCTTAATAGTGGGGAATGAAAAACTGTTTTTT. This sequence encodes CASSLIVGNEKLFF.

This clonotype was seen a handful of times. The chain joins TRBV3-1 to TRBJ2-3, with TRBD1 matching 7 bases. The length of the CDR3 is 16 residues. Germline CDR1 and CDR2: LGHDT and YNNKEL (reference sequence). J was trimmed by 2 bases and V by 3 bases; bases with no gene match: 8. The CDR3: CASSQDDREPTDTQYF. The CDR3 DNA is TGTGCCAGCAGCCAGGACGACAGGGAACCCACAGATACGCAGTATTTT.

The chain joins TRBV7-2 to TRBJ2-1, with TRBD2 identical over 14 bases. The germline CDR1 and CDR2 sequences are SGHTA and FQGNSA. V dropped 1 base and J dropped 7; count of bases not matched to a gene: 6. CDR3 size: 17 residues. For the CDR3, the DNA is TGTGCCAGCAGCTTAGTCCGGGGACTAGCGGGAGAGAATGAGCAGTTCTTC. Translated: CASSLVRGLAGENEQFF.

A few counts support this clonotype. This rearrangement joins TRBV5-5 to TRBJ1-5; 8 nucleotides agree with TRBD1. V shed 2 bases and J 4 bases; nucleotides not matched to a gene: 11. From germline, CDR1 is SGHKS and CDR2 YYEKEE (reference sequence). The CDR3 consists of 17 residues. DNA of the CDR3: TGTGCCAGCAGCTTAAGAGGGATGGGGACAGGAAATCAGCCCCAGCATTTT. This sequence encodes CASSLRGMGTGNQPQHF.

A word on this clonotype: Its ends do not fully match the called genes, so a read error is possible. The rearrangement uses TRBV7-2 and TRBJ1-6; 12 bases line up with TRBD1. Germline loops: CDR1 SGHTA, CDR2 FQGNSA. This CDR3 spans 19 amino acids. CDR3 sequence reads: CASSLTGTGGISYNSPPHF. CDR3 DNA: TGTGCCAGCAGCTTAACCGGGACAGGGGGCATATCCTATAATTCACCCCCCCACTTT.

The sample holds a few counts of this clonotype. J is TRBJ1-2 and V is TRBV12-3 or TRBV12-4; D ambiguous. The length of the CDR3 is 11 residues. Trimming took off 1 base at V and 6 bases at J, with 3 bases between the two ends. The CDR3 sequence is CASSLVHGYTF. For the CDR3, the DNA is TGTGCCAGCAGTTTAGTTCATGGCTACACCTTC.

This clonotype was recorded only once. The chain employs TRBV13 and TRBJ1-2; D may be TRBD1 (6 bases). V lost 4 bases and J 4 bases, leaving 13 bases between the germline ends. CDR1 is PRHDT, CDR2 FYEKMQ, per germline (reference sequence). CDR3 length: 14 amino acids. Written as DNA, the CDR3 is TGTGCCAGCAGCTCACGGACAGTAACCTATGGCTACACCTTC. This gives the protein CASSSRTVTYGYTF. Full variable domain (missing parts from reference TRBV13 and TRBJ1-2): AAGVIQSPRHLIKEKRETATLKCYPIPRHDTVYWYQQGPGQDPQFLISFYEKMQSDKGSIPDRFSAQQFSDYHSELNMSSLELGDSALYFCASSSRTVTYGYTFGSGTRLTVV.

CDR3 in DNA: TGCGCCAGCAGGCCCAATACAGGGGGTCACGGCTACACCTTC. It is translated as CASRPNTGGHGYTF. The chain employs TRBV5-1 and TRBJ1-2; 8 nucleotides agree with TRBD1. The CDR3 spans 14 residues. In germline, CDR1 is SGHRS, CDR2 YFSETQ. Trimming removed 5 bases from V and 8 bases from J; junction bases left unmatched: 11.

This clonotype was found a few times. This chain joins TRBV20-1 and TRBJ1-2; the D is unclear. V lost 3 bases and J lost 7, with 6 bases in between. Germline CDR1 is DFQATT and CDR2 is SNEGSKA (reference sequence). There are 10 residues in the CDR3. The CDR3 region has the DNA TGCAGTGCTAGGGGCGCTGGCTACACCTTC. Amino acids: CSARGAGYTF.

The V gene is TRBV9, the J gene TRBJ1-2, with a tentative D call TRBD1 (6 bases). CDR3 length equals 17 residues. In germline, CDR1 is SGDLS, CDR2 YYNGEE. V gave up 0 bases and J gave up 0 bases, with 15 bases separating them. This chain's CDR3 is CASSVEGEAGPNYGYTF. The DNA for the CDR3 is TGTGCCAGCAGCGTAGAGGGGGAAGCAGGGCCTAACTATGGCTACACCTTC.

The chain employs TRBV2 and TRBJ2-1, with D uncertain. The CDR3 has 15 amino acids. The V gene lost 5 bases and the J gene lost 9 bases, with 20 bases spanning the gap. Germline loops: CDR1 SNHLY, CDR2 FYNNEI. The CDR3 sequence is CASSQSSIVYVEQFF. The CDR3, as DNA: TGTGCCAGCAGTCAAAGCTCCATAGTTTACGTTGAGCAGTTCTTC.

In nucleotides, the CDR3 is TGTGCCAGCAGCTTACAAGGCACAGTCTACGAGCAGTACTTC. Translating it yields CASSLQGTVYEQYF. The chain joins TRBV7-9 to TRBJ2-5; D unresolved. The J call may be faulty, since TRBJ2-7 better matches the DNA end. The CDR3 is 14 amino acids. Germline V lookup: CDR1 SEHNR, CDR2 FQNEAQ (reference sequence).

The chain joins TRBV7-2 to TRBJ2-3; D not certain. Trimming stripped 8 bases from V and 4 bases from J, with 16 bases between. This CDR3 contains 14 residues. Germline V gene lookup returns CDR1 SGHTA and CDR2 FQGNSA. The chain's CDR3 is CASSRLSRADTQYF. DNA of the CDR3: TGTGCCAGCTCCCGGCTCAGTCGGGCAGATACGCAGTATTTT. Complete variable domain (other parts from reference TRBV7-2 and TRBJ2-3): GAGVSQSPSNKVTEKGKDVELRCDPISGHTALYWYRQSLGQGLEFLIYFQGNSAPDKSGLPSDRFSAERTGGSVSTLTIQRTQQEDSAVYLCASSRLSRADTQYFGPGTRLTVL.

This clonotype was found a few times. The V and J genes are TRBV4-1 and TRBJ2-7, with no clear D. The CDR3 runs 15 residues. Germline loops: CDR1 MGHRA, CDR2 YSYEKL. V lost 4 bases, J lost 3 bases, and 16 bases lay in between. CDR3 DNA: TGCGCCAGCAGCCCGGTGGGCACGGCCAACTACGAGCAGTACTTC. Amino acids: CASSPVGTANYEQYF.